The rows below give T cell receptor beta chains drawn from one sample of a study of T-cell reconstitution after alpha-beta-depleted transplantation in children. A single record per CDR3 protein comes from TCRdb applying MiXCR to the PCR reads. Here the sample spans over 450,000 distinct CDR3 sequences, over 9.5% being singletons. Specimen: PBMCs, collected before TCRalphabeta/CD19-depleted stem cell transplant. These TCRs come from a child aged 2 to 10 with inherited bone marrow failure, due to receive a stem cell transplant. Each CDR3 is given with its conserved first and last residue. The D gene is left open where the match is weak. Rows may omit the clone size; those that give it use once, few, many or a size class.

clone size: many
V gene: TRBV4-2
J gene: TRBJ2-5
D gene: NA
CDR3 DNA: TGTGCCAGCAGCCAAGTTGGGGGTTGGGAGACCCAGTACTTC
CDR3 protein: CASSQVGGWETQYF

clone size: many
V gene: TRBV28
J gene: TRBJ1-5
D gene: NA
CDR3 DNA: TGTGCCAGCAGGCTAACAGGACTTACTAATCAGCCCCAGCATTTT
CDR3 protein: CASRLTGLTNQPQHF

clone size: NA
V gene: TRBV28
J gene: TRBJ2-7
D gene: NA
CDR3 DNA: TGTGCCAGCAGTGAACGCGGACTCTACTACGAGCAGTACTTC
CDR3 protein: CASSERGLYYEQYF

clone size: many
V gene: TRBV5-1
J gene: TRBJ1-2
D gene: NA
CDR3 DNA: TGCGCCAGCAGCTTGGGGTACGGCTCCAACTATGGCTACACCTTC
CDR3 protein: CASSLGYGSNYGYTF

clone size: NA
V gene: TRBV7-6
J gene: TRBJ1-5
D gene: NA
CDR3 DNA: TGTGCCAGCAGCTTAGCGATGCCCGGCATGGGGCCCCAGCATTTT
CDR3 protein: CASSLAMPGMGPQHF

clone size: many
V gene: TRBV24-1
J gene: TRBJ2-6
D gene: TRBD1
CDR3 DNA: TGTGCCACCAGTGATTTCCCCGGGACAGGGGAATCTGGGGCCAACGTCCTGACTTTC
CDR3 protein: CATSDFPGTGESGANVLTF

clone size: many
V gene: TRBV5-5
J gene: TRBJ1-6
D gene: NA
CDR3 DNA: TGTGCCAGCAGCTTGGGGGGGGATAGATGGCGGAATTCACCCCTCCACTTT
CDR3 protein: CASSLGGDRWRNSPLHF

clone size: many
V gene: TRBV9
J gene: TRBJ1-2
D gene: NA
CDR3 DNA: TGTGCCAGCAGCGCCCAGGGAGATGGCTACACCTTC
CDR3 protein: CASSAQGDGYTF

clone size: many
V gene: TRBV12-3/TRBV12-4
J gene: TRBJ2-6
D gene: NA
CDR3 DNA: TGTGCCAGCAGTTCGGGGGCTGGGGCCAACGTCCTGACTTTC
CDR3 protein: CASSSGAGANVLTF

clone size: many
V gene: TRBV5-1
J gene: TRBJ2-3
D gene: TRBD2
CDR3 DNA: TGCGCCAGCAGCGAACTAGCGGGGTCCACAGATACGCAGTATTTT
CDR3 protein: CASSELAGSTDTQYF

clone size: many
V gene: TRBV20-1
J gene: TRBJ2-4
D gene: NA
CDR3 DNA: TGCAGTGCTAGGCCCCAGATGAAAAACATTCAGTACTTC
CDR3 protein: CSARPQMKNIQYF

clone size: many
V gene: TRBV29-1
J gene: TRBJ1-1
D gene: NA
CDR3 DNA: TGCAGCGGTGAAAAAGACACTGAAGCTTTCTTT
CDR3 protein: CSGEKDTEAFF

clone size: NA
V gene: TRBV19
J gene: TRBJ2-1
D gene: TRBD2
CDR3 DNA: TGTGCCAGTAGTAACCGACTAGCCCCGGGGGAGCAGTTCTTC
CDR3 protein: CASSNRLAPGEQFF

clone size: many
V gene: TRBV5-1
J gene: TRBJ2-1
D gene: TRBD1
CDR3 DNA: TGCGCCAGCAGCTTGACCCTGGGACAGGACTACAATGAGCAGTTCTTC
CDR3 protein: CASSLTLGQDYNEQFF

clone size: NA
V gene: TRBV9
J gene: TRBJ2-6
D gene: NA
CDR3 DNA: TGTGCCAGCAGCGTCTCCCGGACTTCCTCAGCGGCCAACGTCCTGACTTTC
CDR3 protein: CASSVSRTSSAANVLTF

clone size: many
V gene: TRBV20-1
J gene: TRBJ1-2
D gene: NA
CDR3 DNA: TGCAGTGCTAGAGCGGGCGGCTACACCTTC
CDR3 protein: CSARAGGYTF

clone size: many
V gene: TRBV20-1
J gene: TRBJ2-7
D gene: TRBD2
CDR3 DNA: TGCAGTGCTGACGGGACTAGCGGGAGGGCCCTCGACGAGCAGTACTTC
CDR3 protein: CSADGTSGRALDEQYF

clone size: few
V gene: TRBV27
J gene: TRBJ2-3
D gene: NA
CDR3 DNA: TGTGCCAGCAGTTTATCGAGATACAGGGGAGGGCAGTATTTT
CDR3 protein: CASSLSRYRGGQYF

clone size: many
V gene: TRBV18
J gene: TRBJ2-1
D gene: TRBD2
CDR3 DNA: TGTGCCAGCTCACCACCGGGACTAGTCCCGCCGAATGAGCAGTTCTTC
CDR3 protein: CASSPPGLVPPNEQFF

clone size: NA
V gene: TRBV7-2
J gene: TRBJ1-5
D gene: NA
CDR3 DNA: TGTGCCAGCAGCTTATGGGGGGAGATTTCTCAGCCCCAGCATTTT
CDR3 protein: CASSLWGEISQPQHF

clone size: many
V gene: TRBV6-2/TRBV6-3
J gene: TRBJ1-5
D gene: TRBD1
CDR3 DNA: TGTGCCAGCGGCTGGATAGGGGGCATTCAGCCCCAGCATTTT
CDR3 protein: CASGWIGGIQPQHF

clone size: many
V gene: TRBV4-3
J gene: TRBJ2-7
D gene: TRBD2
CDR3 DNA: TGCGCCAGCAGCCAAGAAAGCGGGAGCTGGGAGCAGTACTTC
CDR3 protein: CASSQESGSWEQYF

clone size: many
V gene: TRBV6-2/TRBV6-3
J gene: TRBJ2-1
D gene: TRBD2
CDR3 DNA: TGTGCCAGCGGGACTAGCTTTCAATCGATCGCCTACAATGAGCAGTTCTTC
CDR3 protein: CASGTSFQSIAYNEQFF

clone size: NA
V gene: TRBV12-3/TRBV12-4
J gene: TRBJ2-3
D gene: NA
CDR3 DNA: TGTGCCACCGGGGAAGACGGAAAATCTCCAACAGATACGCAGTATTTT
CDR3 protein: CATGEDGKSPTDTQYF

clone size: NA
V gene: TRBV24-1
J gene: TRBJ2-1
D gene: NA
CDR3 DNA: TGTGCCACCAGTGACCCGAAGGGTGATGAGCAGTTCTTC
CDR3 protein: CATSDPKGDEQFF

clone size: few
V gene: TRBV5-6
J gene: TRBJ2-3
D gene: TRBD1
CDR3 DNA: TGTGCCAGCAGCTTGGACAGGGGGCGAGACACAGATACGCAGTATTTT
CDR3 protein: CASSLDRGRDTDTQYF